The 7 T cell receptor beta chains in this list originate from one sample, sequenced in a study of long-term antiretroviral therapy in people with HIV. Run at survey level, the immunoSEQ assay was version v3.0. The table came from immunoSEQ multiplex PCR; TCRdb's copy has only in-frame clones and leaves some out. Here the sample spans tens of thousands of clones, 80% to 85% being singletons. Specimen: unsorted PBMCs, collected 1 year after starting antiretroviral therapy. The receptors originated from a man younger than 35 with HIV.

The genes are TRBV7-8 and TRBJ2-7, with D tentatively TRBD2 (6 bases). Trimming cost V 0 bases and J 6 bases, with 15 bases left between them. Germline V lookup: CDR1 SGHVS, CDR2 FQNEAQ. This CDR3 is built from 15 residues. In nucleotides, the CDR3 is TGTGCCAGCAGCTTAGCTTCGGGGGTTCCGGCCGAGCAGTACTTC. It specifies CASSLASGVPAEQYF.

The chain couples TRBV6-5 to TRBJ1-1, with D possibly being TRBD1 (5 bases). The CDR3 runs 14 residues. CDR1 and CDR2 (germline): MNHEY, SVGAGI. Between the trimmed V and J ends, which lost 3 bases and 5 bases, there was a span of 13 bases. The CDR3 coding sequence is TGTGCCAGCAGTTATACTAACGGGGGTACTGAAGCTTTCTTT. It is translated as CASSYTNGGTEAFF.

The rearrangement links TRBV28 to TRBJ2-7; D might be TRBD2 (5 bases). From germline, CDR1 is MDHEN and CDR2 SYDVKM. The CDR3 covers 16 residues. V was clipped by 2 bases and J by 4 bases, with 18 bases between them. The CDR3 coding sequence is TGTGCCAGCAGTTTAAATGCGAGGGAAGCTTCATACGAGCAGTACTTC. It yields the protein CASSLNAREASYEQYF.

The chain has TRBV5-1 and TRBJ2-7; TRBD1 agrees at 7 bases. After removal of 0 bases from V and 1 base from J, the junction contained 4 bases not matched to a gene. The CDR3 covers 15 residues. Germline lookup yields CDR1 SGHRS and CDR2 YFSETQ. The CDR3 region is CASSLASTGSYEQYF. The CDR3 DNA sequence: TGCGCCAGCAGCTTGGCCTCGACAGGGTCCTACGAGCAGTACTTC. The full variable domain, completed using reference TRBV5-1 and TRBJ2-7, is KAGVTQTPRYLIKTRGQQVTLSCSPISGHRSVSWYQQTPGQGLQFLFEYFSETQRNKGNFPGRFSGRQFSNSRSEMNVSTLELGDSALYLCASSLASTGSYEQYFGPGTRLTVT.

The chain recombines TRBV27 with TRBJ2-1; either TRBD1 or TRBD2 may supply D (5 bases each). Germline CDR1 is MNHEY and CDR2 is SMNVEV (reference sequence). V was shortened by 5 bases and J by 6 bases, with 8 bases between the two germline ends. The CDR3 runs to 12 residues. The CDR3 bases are TGTGCCAGCAGTAGTGGGGGCAATGAGCAGTTCTTC. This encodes CASSSGGNEQFF.

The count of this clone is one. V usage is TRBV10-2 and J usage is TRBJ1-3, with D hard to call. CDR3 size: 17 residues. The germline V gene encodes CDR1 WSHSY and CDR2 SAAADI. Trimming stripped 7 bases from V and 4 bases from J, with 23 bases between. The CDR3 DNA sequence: TGCGCCAGCACCCAAGGGCTTCAGGCGGTCAGGGGAAACACCATATATTTT. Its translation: CASTQGLQAVRGNTIYF.

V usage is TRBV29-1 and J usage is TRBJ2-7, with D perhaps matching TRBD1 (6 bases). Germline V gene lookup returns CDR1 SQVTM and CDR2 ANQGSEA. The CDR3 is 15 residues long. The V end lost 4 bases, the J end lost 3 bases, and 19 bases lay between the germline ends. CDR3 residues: CSVAFQGRPDYEQYF. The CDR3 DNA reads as TGCAGCGTTGCCTTTCAGGGGCGGCCTGACTACGAGCAGTACTTC.